Each of the 22 T cell receptor beta chains below was sequenced from the same sample in a study of PD-L1 blockade in urothelial cancer. The protocol was immunoSEQ multiplex PCR, while the TCRdb copy is restricted to in-frame clones and leaves out a portion. The data show around 47,000 clones, roughly four fifths seen once. Time point meaning: peripheral blood 6 weeks after treatment start. Here the sequenced sample was PBMCs, taken around atezolizumab (anti-PD-L1) treatment. Source of these receptors: a man aged 55 to 69 with urothelial cancer.

This sequence joins TRBV10-3 and TRBJ2-5; 10 bases line up with TRBD1. CDR3 length: 16 amino acids. In germline, CDR1 is ENHRY, CDR2 SYGVKD. V dropped 8 bases and J dropped 2; count of bases not matched to a gene: 11. CDR3 DNA sequence: TGTGCCATCGGTCGGGCCGGGACAGGGGTTCAAGAGACCCAGTACTTC. Its translation: CAIGRAGTGVQETQYF.

This clone has just a few counts. The rearrangement uses TRBV7-2 and TRBJ2-7, with a weak D call TRBD2 (5 bases). V gave up 0 bases and J gave up 3 bases, with 12 bases separating them. The CDR3 contains 15 residues. CDR1 is SGHTA and CDR2 is FQGNSA in the germline V gene. The CDR3 sequence is CASSLAAGDNYEQYF. CDR3 DNA sequence: TGTGCCAGCAGCTTAGCGGCCGGGGATAACTACGAGCAGTACTTC.

The V call is TRBV18, the J call TRBJ1-1; perhaps TRBD1 as D (5 bases). V gave up 6 bases and J gave up 3 bases, with 11 bases separating them. Germline V gives CDR1 KGHSH, CDR2 LQKENI. This CDR3 has 13 residues. The CDR3 spells CASSAGLDTEAFF. The CDR3 bases are TGTGCCAGCTCGGCAGGGCTGGACACTGAAGCTTTCTTT.

The genes are TRBV18 and TRBJ2-7; tentative D call: TRBD1 (6 bases). Germline V gives CDR1 KGHSH, CDR2 LQKENI. V was pared by 4 bases and J by 2 bases, with 9 bases between. The CDR3 consists of 13 residues. CDR3 loop: CASSLDRAYEQYF. The CDR3 DNA sequence: TGTGCCAGCTCACTGGACAGAGCCTACGAGCAGTACTTC.

The table lists this clone with a count of one. This chain links TRBV5-1 with TRBJ1-3; D might be TRBD1 (6 bases). CDR1 is SGHRS, CDR2 YFSETQ, per germline. This CDR3 comprises 15 residues. Trimming stripped 4 bases from V and 9 bases from J, with 20 bases between. The CDR3 region has the DNA TGCGCCAGCAGCCAAGGACAGTCCGGGTTTGGCACCATATATTTT. Translated, it gives CASSQGQSGFGTIYF.

With regard to this clone: The sample holds other DNA sequences that translate to the same CDR3. V gene TRBV6-5 combines with J gene TRBJ1-1; D uncertain. V was cut by 0 bases and J by 5 bases, with 4 bases left in between. Germline lookup yields CDR1 MNHEY and CDR2 SVGAGI. This CDR3 comprises 12 residues. DNA of the CDR3: TGTGCCAGCAGTTACTCGCGAACTGAAGCTTTCTTT. Translation: CASSYSRTEAFF.

The chain combines TRBV28 with TRBJ1-5, with TRBD1 as a possible D gene (5 bases). The V and J ends lost 3 bases and 11 bases respectively, with 11 bases between them. Germline CDR1 is MDHEN and CDR2 is SYDVKM. This CDR3 has 12 residues. CDR3 sequence reads: CASSFRQGTQHF. Written as DNA, the CDR3 is TGTGCCAGCAGTTTTAGGCAGGGAACCCAGCATTTT.

The chain links TRBV4-3 to TRBJ2-2; the D gene is possibly TRBD2 (6 bases). Germline V lookup: CDR1 LGHNA, CDR2 YSLEER. Deletions cut 2 bases from V and 7 bases from J, with 17 bases between. This CDR3 spans 16 amino acids. The CDR3 is CASSQSGGWKVGELFF. As DNA, the CDR3 is TGCGCCAGCAGCCAATCCGGGGGTTGGAAAGTCGGGGAGCTGTTTTTT.

This chain uses TRBV27 with TRBJ2-5; the match to TRBD2 covers 8 bases. J lost 5 bases, V lost 5 bases, and 4 bases had no gene match. The germline V gene encodes CDR1 MNHEY and CDR2 SMNVEV (reference sequence). This CDR3 has 13 amino acids. The CDR3 sequence: CASSRGGWETQYF. The CDR3 coding sequence is TGTGCCAGCAGTCGCGGGGGGTGGGAGACCCAGTACTTC.

The CDR3 nucleotides are TGTGCCAGCAGTAGGGACAGGATCTCCTACGAGCAGTACTTC. It translates to CASSRDRISYEQYF. The rearrangement links TRBV2 to TRBJ2-7; 8 bases match TRBD1. The CDR3 is 14 amino acids. Germline assignment: CDR1 SNHLY and CDR2 FYNNEI. V was clipped by 5 bases and J by 0 bases; unmatched bases: 3.

This chain joins TRBV7-8 and TRBJ2-2, with D possibly TRBD1 on 5 matching bases. This CDR3 comprises 13 residues. Per germline, CDR1 SGHVS and CDR2 FQNEAQ. The V and J ends lost 5 bases and 6 bases respectively, with 10 bases between them. The CDR3 nucleotides are TGTGCCAGCAGCCCAGGGTGGCCCGGGGAGCTGTTTTTT. Amino acids: CASSPGWPGELFF.

This rearrangement joins TRBV28 to TRBJ1-1; TRBD1 matches 8 bases. Germline V gene sequence: CDR1 MDHEN, CDR2 SYDVKM. The CDR3 runs 15 residues. Germline trimming cut 2 bases from V and 5 bases from J; bases unmatched to any gene: 7. The CDR3 loop is CASSLGTGGITEAFF. The CDR3 region has the DNA TGTGCCAGCAGTTTAGGTACAGGGGGAATTACTGAAGCTTTCTTT.

This clone was picked up a small number of times. V and J are TRBV7-9 and TRBJ2-3; perhaps TRBD1 as D (5 bases). Trimming cost V 3 bases and J 2 bases, with 12 bases left between them. The CDR3 is 15 amino acids. Looked up from germline, CDR1 is SEHNR and CDR2 is FQNEAQ (reference sequence). CDR3 amino acids: CASSFRDSSTDTQYF. DNA for the CDR3: TGTGCCAGCAGCTTCAGAGACAGTTCCACAGATACGCAGTATTTT.

V is TRBV4-3 and J is TRBJ2-3; 11 bases agree with TRBD1. In germline, CDR1 is LGHNA, CDR2 YSLEER. This CDR3 contains 17 residues. V trimming: 0 bases; J trimming: 2 bases; junction bases outside the gene matches: 4. Here the CDR3 DNA reads TGCGCCAGCAGCCAAGATTGGACAGGGGGCTCCACAGATACGCAGTATTTT. It specifies CASSQDWTGGSTDTQYF.

CDR3 residues: CASSVSGGLKAGELFF. As DNA, the CDR3 is TGTGCCAGCAGCGTGAGCGGGGGGCTTAAGGCCGGGGAGCTGTTTTTT. The rearrangement uses TRBV7-9 and TRBJ2-2; 9 nucleotides match TRBD2. After removal of 5 bases from V and 6 bases from J, the junction contained 10 bases not matched to a gene. CDR3 length equals 16 residues. The germline CDR1 and CDR2 sequences are SEHNR and FQNEAQ (reference sequence).

The J gene is TRBJ2-7, the V gene TRBV11-2; D not certain. The CDR3 totals 13 residues. Trimming took 4 bases from V and 2 from J, leaving 9 bases between them. The germline gives CDR1 SGHAT, CDR2 FQNNGV. The CDR3 nucleotides read TGTGCCAGCAGCTGGAACAGACCCTACGAGCAGTACTTC. Its translation: CASSWNRPYEQYF.

The chain carries TRBV5-4 and TRBJ2-7; D is undetermined. V dropped 3 bases and J dropped 7 bases, with 11 bases sitting between them. Germline values: CDR1 SGHNT, CDR2 YYREEE (reference sequence). CDR3 length: 12 residues. The CDR3: CASSYGSTEQYF. In DNA form, the CDR3 reads TGTGCCAGCAGCTATGGGTCGACAGAGCAGTACTTC.

This chain links TRBV28 with TRBJ2-3, with 8 bases aligning to TRBD2. Germline values: CDR1 MDHEN, CDR2 SYDVKM. The CDR3 spans 16 residues. Trimming cost V 4 bases and J 2 bases; bases outside gene matches: 8. DNA of the CDR3: TGTGCCAGCAGTTCGGGGCTAGCGGGTCACACAGATACGCAGTATTTT. Translation gives CASSSGLAGHTDTQYF.

The V call is TRBV7-9, the J call TRBJ2-7, with D unclear. There are 13 residues in the CDR3. The germline gives CDR1 SEHNR, CDR2 FQNEAQ (reference sequence). Trimming stripped 6 bases from V and 0 bases from J, with 9 bases between. The CDR3 here is CASSPGHSYEQYF. CDR3 nucleotides: TGTGCCAGCAGTCCCGGTCACTCCTACGAGCAGTACTTC.

This clone appeared a single time. This chain joins TRBV10-3 and TRBJ1-2; no definite D call. Germline V CDR1 and CDR2: ENHRY, SYGVKD. V lost 0 bases to trimming and J lost 7 bases, with 3 bases between them. The CDR3 spans 11 residues. The CDR3 DNA reads as TGTGCCATCAGTGAGTCTAGTGGCTACACCTTC. Protein sequence: CAISESSGYTF.

The chain couples TRBV7-2 to TRBJ2-2, with 9 bases aligning to TRBD2. The CDR3 runs to 17 residues. V lost 5 bases to trimming and J lost 5 bases; unmatched junction nucleotides: 12. Germline V gene data show CDR1 as SGHTA and CDR2 as FQGNSA. The CDR3 reads CASSPRGSGSRTGELFF. Here the CDR3 DNA reads TGTGCCAGCAGCCCCAGGGGTAGCGGGAGTAGGACCGGGGAGCTGTTTTTT.

The chain links TRBV5-1 to TRBJ2-5; 8 nucleotides match TRBD2. Germline CDR1 and CDR2: SGHRS and YFSETQ. The CDR3 extends over 13 amino acids. The ends lost 1 base at V and 5 bases at J; junction bases unmatched: 1. CDR3 nucleotides: TGCGCCAGCAGCTTGTCGGGGGGGGAGACCCAGTACTTC. Encoded protein: CASSLSGGETQYF.